This paragraph reports one T cell receptor (beta chain). Clones were read by immunoSEQ multiplex PCR, and TCRdb kept only the in-frame ones, dropping some. The profile covers about 130,000 clones, with over 75% appearing a single time and 1.5% to 2% taken by the ten largest. The entry originates in a study of control samples from healthy donors and cancer patients. Germline V gene lookup returns CDR1 SEHNR and CDR2 FQNEAQ (reference sequence). Trimming took off 6 bases at V and 2 bases at J, with 13 bases between the two ends. The CDR3 is 15 amino acids. This clonotype was obtained from a man aged 18-30 years in good health. This sequence joins TRBV7-9 and TRBJ2-2; D possibly corresponds to TRBD2 (6 bases). Sample: blood. The CDR3 sequence: CASRAGTPNTGELFF. The CDR3, as DNA: TGTGCCAGCAGGGCCGGGACTCCAAACACCGGGGAGCTGTTTTTT.